These 25 T cell receptor beta chains were all obtained from the same sample, sequenced in a study of STAT5B mutations in CD4+ large granular lymphocyte leukemia. Here immunoSEQ multiplex PCR was the method, and the copy in TCRdb shows in-frame clones only, minus some. The table includes about 3,700 clones, roughly 85% detected once. Sample: CD4+ T cells from blood buffy coats. These receptors originate from a human donor in good health.

V usage is TRBV6-6 and J usage is TRBJ1-1; D not certain. This CDR3 contains 12 residues. V was clipped by 4 bases and J by 8 bases, with 11 bases between them. The germline gives CDR1 MNHNY, CDR2 SVGAGI (reference sequence). The CDR3 DNA sequence: TGTGCCAGCAGTTCGGGCAGTGAGGAAGCTTTCTTT. It yields the protein CASSSGSEEAFF.

This clone was seen a single time. V is TRBV5-4 and J is TRBJ2-7; TRBD2 aligns across 12 bases. V lost 7 bases, J lost 3 bases, and 2 bases stayed unmatched. Germline V lookup: CDR1 SGHNT, CDR2 YYREEE (reference sequence). The CDR3 is 13 residues long. The CDR3 region has the DNA TGTGCCAGCGGACTAGCGGGATTCTACGAGCAGTACTTC. Translation gives CASGLAGFYEQYF. The entire variable domain, with the rest obtained from reference TRBV5-4 and TRBJ2-7, is as follows: ETGVTQSPTHLIKTRGQQVTLRCSSQSGHNTVSWYQQALGQGPQFIFQYYREEENGRGNFPPRFSGLQFPNYSSELNVNALELDDSALYLCASGLAGFYEQYFGPGTRLTVT.

The chain carries TRBV7-8 and TRBJ2-1, with a possible D match to TRBD1 (6 bases). The CDR3 totals 14 residues. CDR1 is SGHVS and CDR2 is FQNEAQ in the germline V gene. V lost 1 base, J lost 7 bases, and 11 bases lay in between. Here the CDR3 reads CASSLGGGPNEQFF. Here the CDR3 DNA reads TGTGCCAGCAGCTTAGGTGGGGGCCCAAATGAGCAGTTCTTC.

This clone was seen a handful of times. The V and J genes are TRBV4-1 and TRBJ2-2; 7 bases agree with TRBD1. There are 15 residues in the CDR3. The V gene end was trimmed by 3 bases and the J gene end by 5 bases; junction bases not matched to a gene: 6. The germline CDR1 and CDR2 sequences are MGHRA and YSYEKL. The CDR3 DNA follows: TGCGCCAGCAGCCAGTCGACAGGGCGGACCGGGGAGCTGTTTTTT. Amino acids: CASSQSTGRTGELFF.

The rearrangement links TRBV4-2 to TRBJ1-3; tentatively, D is TRBD1 (6 bases). The CDR3 extends over 15 amino acids. Germline V gives CDR1 LGHNA, CDR2 YNFKEQ. The V gene lost 0 bases and the J gene lost 4 bases, with 10 bases spanning the gap. The CDR3 coding sequence is TGTGCCAGCAGCCAAGAGGAGGGGGAAGGAAACACCATATATTTT. This translates into CASSQEEGEGNTIYF.

The CDR3 sequence: CASSRQGAHGYTF. DNA for the CDR3: TGTGCCAGCAGTAGACAGGGGGCGCATGGCTACACCTTC. The chain couples TRBV28 to TRBJ1-2; 10 nucleotides agree with TRBD1. Germline assignment: CDR1 MDHEN and CDR2 SYDVKM. Trimming took 5 bases from V and 6 from J; bases not matched to a gene: 3. The CDR3 covers 13 residues.

Here the CDR3 reads CASTLVDRGGRTDTQYF. CDR3 nucleotides: TGTGCCAGCACCCTGGTCGACAGGGGTGGGCGCACAGATACGCAGTATTTT. The chain joins TRBV7-9 to TRBJ2-3; TRBD1 matches at 8 bases. This CDR3 comprises 17 residues. J lost 1 base, V lost 7 bases, and 13 bases had no gene match. The germline CDR1 and CDR2 sequences are SEHNR and FQNEAQ (reference sequence).

This clone appeared a few times. This chain joins TRBV27 and TRBJ1-5; a possible D gene is TRBD1 (5 bases). V was shortened by 6 bases and J by 4 bases, with 10 bases between the two germline ends. CDR1 is MNHEY, CDR2 SMNVEV, per germline (reference sequence). This CDR3 has 13 residues. The CDR3 DNA reads TGTGCCAGCAGGGGACGGGTGAATCAGCCCCAGCATTTT. This gives the protein CASRGRVNQPQHF.

The chain employs TRBV14 and TRBJ2-7, with 8 bases matching TRBD1. CDR1 is SGHDN, CDR2 FVKESK, per germline. Trimming took 6 bases from V and 4 from J; bases not matched to a gene: 11. This CDR3 has 15 amino acids. The CDR3 DNA sequence: TGTGCCAGCAGGCCCACGGGACAGGACTTGTACGAGCAGTACTTC. Translating gives CASRPTGQDLYEQYF.

The chain couples TRBV27 to TRBJ2-2; D gene uncertain. The germline CDR1 and CDR2 sequences are MNHEY and SMNVEV (reference sequence). The CDR3 loop spans 15 amino acids. Trimming left V 4 bases short and J 3 bases short, with 12 bases between. CDR3 sequence reads: CASSSPAAYTGELFF. The CDR3 DNA follows: TGTGCCAGCAGTTCCCCAGCAGCATACACCGGGGAGCTGTTTTTT.

V usage is TRBV7-2 and J usage is TRBJ2-7; 7 bases agree with TRBD2. The CDR3 covers 14 residues. The junction had 4 bases not matched to a gene; V was cut back by 5 bases and J by 0 bases. Germline assignment: CDR1 SGHTA and CDR2 FQGNSA. This CDR3 reads CASSTRDYSYEQYF. As DNA, the CDR3 is TGTGCCAGCAGCACCCGGGACTACTCCTACGAGCAGTACTTC.

V and J are TRBV9 and TRBJ2-1, with D possibly being TRBD1 (6 bases). The CDR3 length is 14 residues. V shed 4 bases and J shed 3 bases, with 11 bases lying between them. From germline, CDR1 is SGDLS and CDR2 YYNGEE. The CDR3 loop is CASSPETGYNEQFF. As DNA, the CDR3 is TGTGCCAGCAGCCCCGAGACAGGCTACAATGAGCAGTTCTTC.

The rearrangement uses TRBV5-1 and TRBJ2-5; D tentatively fits TRBD1 or TRBD2 (5 bases each). This CDR3 is built from 14 residues. Germline V gene lookup returns CDR1 SGHRS and CDR2 YFSETQ. The V end lost 2 bases, the J end lost 2 bases, and 10 bases lay between the germline ends. Here the CDR3 reads CASSFGNRQETQYF. CDR3 nucleotides: TGCGCCAGCAGCTTCGGGAACAGGCAAGAGACCCAGTACTTC.

The chain joins TRBV29-1 to TRBJ1-2; 7 nucleotides agree with TRBD1. Germline CDR1 is SQVTM and CDR2 is ANQGSEA. The trim removed 0 bases at V and 0 bases at J, leaving 4 bases unmatched. The CDR3 consists of 15 residues. CDR3 loop: CSVEDRDSPNYGYTF. CDR3 DNA: TGCAGCGTTGAAGATAGGGACAGTCCTAACTATGGCTACACCTTC.

J is TRBJ2-7 and V is TRBV27; 8 bases align to TRBD1. CDR3 length: 14 amino acids. The V and J ends lost 8 bases and 7 bases, in that order; junction bases with no gene match: 13. Looked up from germline, CDR1 is MNHEY and CDR2 is SMNVEV (reference sequence). The CDR3 DNA sequence: TGTGCCAGCCTAACCCTCCAGGGGGCGGGGGAGCAGTACTTC. Its translation: CASLTLQGAGEQYF.

The chain carries TRBV27 and TRBJ2-3; either TRBD1 or TRBD2 may supply D (5 bases each). V gave up 7 bases and J gave up 1 base, with 12 bases separating them. The germline V gene has CDR1 MNHEY and CDR2 SMNVEV (reference sequence). The CDR3 covers 14 residues. The CDR3 is CASTRDGGTDTQYF. CDR3 sequence (DNA): TGTGCCAGCACACGGGACGGGGGCACAGATACGCAGTATTTT.

J is TRBJ2-1 and V is TRBV30; D call uncertain. V was shortened by 0 bases and J by 0 bases, with 9 bases between the two germline ends. This CDR3 is 15 amino acids long. Germline assignment: CDR1 GTSNPN and CDR2 SVGIG (reference sequence). In DNA, the CDR3 is TGTGCCTGGAGTGTACTCGCGGTCTCCTACAATGAGCAGTTCTTC. Translating it yields CAWSVLAVSYNEQFF.

This chain connects TRBV19 to TRBJ2-1; 9 positions agree with TRBD2. Germline CDR1 is LNHDA and CDR2 is SQIVND (reference sequence). The V segment lost 3 bases and the J segment 2 bases; nucleotides outside the gene matches: 2. There are 15 residues in the CDR3. The CDR3 is CASSIASGTYNEQFF. Written as DNA, the CDR3 is TGTGCCAGTAGTATTGCTAGCGGGACCTACAATGAGCAGTTCTTC.

The CDR3 reads CASSLEGTSSYNEQFF. The CDR3 DNA reads TGTGCCAGCAGTTTAGAGGGGACCAGCTCCTACAATGAGCAGTTCTTC. The genes are TRBV27 and TRBJ2-1; D is perhaps TRBD1 or TRBD2 (5 bases each). This CDR3 comprises 16 residues. Trimming left V 2 bases short and J 0 bases short, with 11 bases between. Germline V gene data show CDR1 as MNHEY and CDR2 as SMNVEV (reference sequence).

The V call is TRBV27, the J call TRBJ2-7; D call uncertain. Germline CDR1 MNHEY, CDR2 SMNVEV (reference sequence). Trimming removed 4 bases at V and 2 bases at J, with 12 bases between. The CDR3 consists of 14 residues. The CDR3 nucleotides read TGTGCCAGCAGTTCCACTCTAGAAACCTACGAGCAGTACTTC. It translates to CASSSTLETYEQYF.

This rearrangement joins TRBV28 to TRBJ2-1; tentative D call: TRBD2 (6 bases). Germline values: CDR1 MDHEN, CDR2 SYDVKM. The germline V and J ends were trimmed by 7 bases and 13 bases, with 17 bases remaining between them. This CDR3 is built from 12 residues. For the CDR3, the DNA is TGTGCCAGCACCCCCATGAGGGGAGGCCAGTTCTTC. Amino acid sequence: CASTPMRGGQFF.

The chain links TRBV4-3 to TRBJ2-1; D is uncertain. The CDR3 runs to 13 residues. Trimming cost V 5 bases and J 5 bases, with 10 bases left between them. Germline lookup yields CDR1 LGHNA and CDR2 YSLEER. Here the CDR3 reads CASSFISDNEQFF. The CDR3 DNA follows: TGCGCCAGCAGCTTTATTTCGGACAATGAGCAGTTCTTC.

The rearrangement links TRBV4-2 to TRBJ2-1, with 10 bases that match TRBD2. Germline CDR1 is LGHNA and CDR2 is YNFKEQ. There are 16 residues in the CDR3. Trimming cost V 0 bases and J 10 bases; bases outside gene matches: 9. The CDR3 coding sequence is TGTGCCAGCAGCCAAGAGTGGCTAGCGGGAGTCCAGGAGCAGTTCTTC. The encoded protein is CASSQEWLAGVQEQFF.

The chain has TRBV27 and TRBJ2-7, with 8 bases fitting TRBD2. Germline trimming cut 1 base from V and 4 bases from J; bases unmatched to any gene: 9. Germline values: CDR1 MNHEY, CDR2 SMNVEV (reference sequence). The CDR3 contains 16 residues. DNA for the CDR3: TGTGCCAGCAGTTTATTGAGGGCGGGAGGAGTGTACGAGCAGTACTTC. It encodes CASSLLRAGGVYEQYF.

The chain carries TRBV5-5 and TRBJ2-1; the D gene is possibly TRBD2 (7 bases). V was cut by 0 bases and J by 7 bases, with 14 bases left in between. Germline V gene lookup returns CDR1 SGHKS and CDR2 YYEKEE (reference sequence). CDR3 length equals 15 residues. CDR3 DNA: TGTGCCAGCAGCTTGGAGGGGGGGTCGATGAATGAGCAGTTCTTC. Protein product: CASSLEGGSMNEQFF.